This TCR beta chain is from a study of blood T cell repertoires in COVID-19. Study overall: From T cells, B-cell-depleted T cells, or PBMCs came the material, which was cDNA or gDNA.

This CDR3 region has 14 residues. Germline values: CDR1 SGHNT, CDR2 YYREEE (reference sequence). With 4 bases clipped from V and 6 bases from J, the junction kept 7 bases outside the gene matches. This clone was detected only once. Methods used by the authors: By means of reference gene primer amplification, nucleated cell counts were estimated. TCRdb's table, derived via immunoSEQ multiplex PCR, lists solely in-frame clones and lacks some. Clone size and the V and J calls come from that table; the DNA yielded D and trimming. The repertoire holds 130,000 or so clones, with around 81% as singletons. The rearrangement joins TRBV5-4 to TRBJ1-2; TRBD1 aligns across 9 bases. Sequenced: peripheral blood. The sequence was collected from a woman in her sixties or seventies with active or convalescent COVID-19. In nucleotides, the CDR3 is TGTGCCAGCAGCGCGTCCGGGACAGGGCATGGCTACACCTTC. This translates into CASSASGTGHGYTF.